A selection of T cell receptor beta chains follows, all from one sample in a study of cytomegalovirus exposure and HLA in healthy donors. Profiled with immunoSEQ multiplex PCR; TCRdb holds only in-frame clones, not every one. Here the sample spans 98,000 or so clones, about three quarters being singletons. Specimen: PBMCs. These receptors came from a human donor in good health. The CDR3 runs from the conserved cysteine through the conserved F or W. D genes are given only for firm matches. Rows give clone size only sometimes, using once, few, many, or a class for an expanded clone.

V	size	D	length	J	DNA	CDR3
TRBV6-5	.	TRBD1	14	TRBJ1-1	TGTGCCAGCAGTGCCGGGACAGGTGTTTGTCGGGCTTTCTTT	CASSAGTGVCRAFF
TRBV7-6	.	.	14	TRBJ2-3	TGTGCCAGCAGCCCAGGGGATTCCACAGATACGCAGTATTTT	CASSPGDSTDTQYF
TRBV9	.	TRBD1	15	TRBJ1-1	TGTGCCAGCAGCCAAGGGACAGGGGGTAACACTGAAGCTTTCTTT	CASSQGTGGNTEAFF
TRBV30	.	TRBD1	12	TRBJ2-4	TGTGCCTGGGACAGGGGGTCAAACATTCAGTACTTC	CAWDRGSNIQYF
TRBV30	once	TRBD2	13	TRBJ2-1	TGTGCCTGGAGTGTACTAGCGAATAATGAGCAGTTCTTC	CAWSVLANNEQFF
TRBV14	.	TRBD2	17	TRBJ2-2	TGTGCCAGCAGCCCGCGCGGGGGGGGTCTTGACACCGGGGAGCTGTTTTTT	CASSPRGGGLDTGELFF
TRBV7-2	.	.	15	TRBJ2-7	TGTGCCAGCAGCAACCGGGGGATGAAGTCCTACGAGCAGTACTTC	CASSNRGMKSYEQYF
TRBV5-6	.	.	14	TRBJ1-2	TGTGCCAGCAGCTTGGACAGGCTAAACTATGGCTACCCCTTC	CASSLDRLNYGYPF
TRBV21-1	.	.	19	TRBJ2-1	TGTGCCAGCAGCAAAAGGCCTAGCGGGAGGGCCCGGTCCTACAATGAGCAGTTCTTC	CASSKRPSGRARSYNEQFF
TRBV6-6	few	.	11	TRBJ1-2	TGTGCCAGCAGTTTTATGAGTGGCTACACCTTC	CASSFMSGYTF
TRBV10-2	few	TRBD2	14	TRBJ2-3	TGCGCCAGCAGCCTTAGCGGGAGAACAGATACGCAGTATTTT	CASSLSGRTDTQYF
TRBV5-1	.	TRBD1	17	TRBJ2-2	TGCGCCAGCAGCCCTGGGGACAGCCGAACGAACACCGGGGAGCTGTTTTTT	CASSPGDSRTNTGELFF
TRBV2	.	.	12	TRBJ2-3	TGTGCCAGCAGCCACGGGGGAGATACGCAGTATTTT	CASSHGGDTQYF
TRBV10-3	.	.	11	TRBJ2-3	TGTGCCGTCAAGGGGGTGGATACGCAGTATTTT	CAVKGVDTQYF
TRBV19	.	TRBD2	13	TRBJ2-7	TGTGCCAGCCGACTAGCGGGGTCCTACGAGCAGTACTTC	CASRLAGSYEQYF
TRBV5-1	.	TRBD1	16	TRBJ1-6	TGCGCCAGCAGCTTGGCACGGGGGACAGGGGATTCACCCCTCCACTTT	CASSLARGTGDSPLHF
TRBV11-2	once	TRBD2	15	TRBJ2-3	TGTGCCAGCAGCTGGACTAGCGGGATCCCAGATACGCAGTATTTT	CASSWTSGIPDTQYF
TRBV5-1	.	.	15	TRBJ2-7	TGCGCCAGCAGCCCTAGCGGAGGGGGGTCCTACGAGCAGTACTTC	CASSPSGGGSYEQYF
TRBV6-7	.	TRBD2	17	TRBJ2-3	TGTGCCAGCAGTTGGGCTAGCGGGAGGGCCTGGACAGATACGCAGTATTTT	CASSWASGRAWTDTQYF
TRBV5-1	.	.	16	TRBJ1-6	TGCGCCAGCAGCTTGGACAATTACAGGGATGGCTCACCCCTCCACTTT	CASSLDNYRDGSPLHF
TRBV9	.	TRBD2	17	TRBJ2-1	TGTGCCAGCAGCGTAGACCTAGCGGGAGGGCCGAGGAATGAGCAGTTCTTC	CASSVDLAGGPRNEQFF
TRBV29-1	.	.	12	TRBJ1-1	TGCAGCGTTGAGTCAGGGATCGTGGAAGCTTTCTTT	CSVESGIVEAFF
TRBV7-8	.	.	18	TRBJ2-1	TGTGCCAGCAGCTTAGTTTCGTTGTTGGACTCCCACCGGGTTGAGCAGTTCTTC	CASSLVSLLDSHRVEQFF
TRBV6-6	.	.	15	TRBJ1-5	TGTGCCAGCAGTTGGTTAATTAGTCGGGATCAGCCCCAGCATTTT	CASSWLISRDQPQHF
TRBV6-1	few	TRBD1	13	TRBJ1-4	TGTGCCAGCAGATCCACAGGGGTTGAAAAACTGTTTTTT	CASRSTGVEKLFF
TRBV18	.	.	18	TRBJ2-2	TGTGCCAGCTCACCAAAGGTAACAGGGCCACCGAACACCGGGGAGCTGTTTTTT	CASSPKVTGPPNTGELFF
TRBV6-1	.	.	15	TRBJ1-1	TGTGCCAGCAGTGCCTTGACAGGTGTGAACACTGAAGCTTTCTTT	CASSALTGVNTEAFF
TRBV5-6	few	.	15	TRBJ2-2	TGTGCCAGCAGCCGCCTGAGACAGACCACCGGGGAGCTGTTTTTT	CASSRLRQTTGELFF
TRBV5-6	few	TRBD2	16	TRBJ2-1	TGTGCCAGCAGCTTGGCTACTAGCGGGAGGTACAATGAGCAGTTCTTC	CASSLATSGRYNEQFF
TRBV5-6	.	TRBD1	15	TRBJ1-2	TGTGCCAGCAGCCCCCGACAGGGTCCCACCTATGGCTACACCTTC	CASSPRQGPTYGYTF
TRBV12-5	.	.	18	TRBJ2-7	TGTGCTAGTGGTTTGGTACTCGGAGGGGTCGACCGCTCCTACGAGCAGTACTTC	CASGLVLGGVDRSYEQYF